The 24 T cell receptor beta chains below were found in one sample sequenced in a study of cytomegalovirus exposure and HLA in healthy donors. Primers included in the PCR were 60 Vbeta and 13 Jbeta primers. Method: immunoSEQ multiplex PCR; TCRdb's copy keeps in-frame clones and lacks some. The repertoire holds 100,000 to 140,000 clones, with around 73% as singletons. Specimen: PBMCs. Receptor source: a man aged 25 to 40 in good health and CMV-seronegative.

The rearrangement uses TRBV6-1 and TRBJ1-2, with D perhaps matching TRBD1 (5 bases). Germline V lookup: CDR1 MNHNS, CDR2 SASEGT. Trimming cost V 5 bases and J 2 bases, with 9 bases left between them. The CDR3 is 13 residues long. CDR3 protein: CASSLRVNYGYTF. The CDR3 DNA sequence: TGTGCCAGCAGTCTCAGGGTAAACTATGGCTACACCTTC.

Written as DNA, the CDR3 is TGTGCCATCAAAGGACAGGGGGCCACTGAAGCTTTCTTT. Translating it yields CAIKGQGATEAFF. The chain has TRBV10-3 and TRBJ1-1; TRBD1 agrees at 11 bases. Germline CDR1 is ENHRY and CDR2 is SYGVKD. CDR3 length equals 13 residues. The V segment lost 7 bases and the J segment 4 bases; nucleotides outside the gene matches: 2.

This clone was detected a few times. The chain couples TRBV7-3 to TRBJ2-3, with 10 bases lining up with TRBD2. Germline assignment: CDR1 SGHTA and CDR2 FQGTGA. This CDR3 is built from 14 residues. With V trimmed by 5 bases and J by 5 bases, 4 bases remained unmatched. The DNA of the CDR3 is TGTGCCAGCAGCACCGGACTAGCGGAAGATACGCAGTATTTT. Translated, it gives CASSTGLAEDTQYF.

V usage is TRBV5-1 and J usage is TRBJ2-2, with a tentative D call TRBD2 (6 bases). The germline V gene has CDR1 SGHRS and CDR2 YFSETQ. The CDR3 is 15 residues long. V gave up 2 bases and J gave up 5 bases, with 13 bases separating them. The CDR3 protein is CASSLAGEGTGELFF. The CDR3 coding sequence is TGCGCCAGCAGCTTAGCGGGTGAGGGGACCGGGGAGCTGTTTTTT.

The J gene is TRBJ1-4, the V gene TRBV4-1, with D tentatively TRBD1 (6 bases). CDR1 MGHRA and CDR2 YSYEKL come from the germline V gene. Trimming removed 0 bases from V and 8 bases from J, with 13 bases in between. The CDR3 is 15 residues long. CDR3 amino acids: CASSQERTDQEKLFF. The CDR3 nucleotides are TGCGCCAGCAGCCAAGAGAGGACAGATCAGGAAAAACTGTTTTTT.

The chain carries TRBV5-1 and TRBJ2-1; 10 positions agree with TRBD2. The CDR3 spans 16 residues. Trimming cost V 2 bases and J 9 bases; bases outside gene matches: 11. The V gene's germline CDR1 is SGHRS and CDR2 YFSETQ. CDR3 DNA: TGCGCCAGCAGCTTAAGAGCGGGAGGGCCCAATAGTGAGCAGTTCTTC. The encoded protein is CASSLRAGGPNSEQFF. Drawing the rest from reference TRBV5-1 and TRBJ2-1, the complete variable domain is KAGVTQTPRYLIKTRGQQVTLSCSPISGHRSVSWYQQTPGQGLQFLFEYFSETQRNKGNFPGRFSGRQFSNSRSEMNVSTLELGDSALYLCASSLRAGGPNSEQFFGPGTRLTVL.

J is TRBJ1-2 and V is TRBV30; D may be TRBD1 (6 bases). V lost 0 bases, J lost 1 base, and 9 bases lay in between. Per the germline V gene, CDR1 is GTSNPN and CDR2 is SVGIG (reference sequence). The CDR3 contains 14 residues. CDR3 region: CAWSVAGVNYGYTF. As DNA, the CDR3 is TGTGCCTGGAGTGTTGCAGGGGTTAACTATGGCTACACCTTC.

This chain joins TRBV2 and TRBJ2-5; 9 positions match TRBD1. CDR3 length equals 16 residues. Trimming took 1 base from V and 4 from J; bases not matched to a gene: 7. CDR1 is SNHLY, CDR2 FYNNEI, per germline. CDR3 nucleotides: TGTGCCAGCAGTGAAGAGAGGACAGGGGTTCGAGAGACCCAGTACTTC. Protein: CASSEERTGVRETQYF.

CDR3 region: CASSELGNTIYF. CDR3 DNA: TGTGCCAGCAGTGAACTTGGAAACACCATATATTTT. The rearrangement uses TRBV2 and TRBJ1-3; D not resolved. From germline, CDR1 is SNHLY and CDR2 FYNNEI. Trimming left V 2 bases short and J 3 bases short, with 2 bases between. The CDR3 is 12 amino acids. The full variable domain, in which reference TRBV2 and TRBJ1-3 provide the parts outside the CDR3, is EPEVTQTPSHQVTQMGQEVILRCVPISNHLYFYWYRQILGQKVEFLVSFYNNEISEKSEIFDDQFSVERPDGSNFTLKIRSTKLEDSAMYFCASSELGNTIYFGEGSWLTVV.

The J gene is TRBJ2-7, the V gene TRBV28, with 9 bases aligning to TRBD2. V lost 1 base, J lost 4 bases, and 5 bases stayed unmatched. This CDR3 region has 15 residues. Germline CDR1 MDHEN, CDR2 SYDVKM. The CDR3 nucleotides are TGTGCCAGCAGTTTATTCGGCGGGGGGGCGTACGAGCAGTACTTC. This encodes CASSLFGGGAYEQYF.

The chain is built from TRBV19 and TRBJ1-2, with D perhaps matching TRBD1 (6 bases). The germline V gene has CDR1 LNHDA and CDR2 SQIVND (reference sequence). This CDR3 has 14 amino acids. V lost 8 bases and J lost 4, with 17 bases in between. The CDR3 DNA reads as TGTGCCAGTTTAGAACAGGGACGAGCCTATGGCTACACCTTC. Its translation is CASLEQGRAYGYTF.

The CDR3 sequence: CASSIRHQVLGQGSYGYTF. DNA for the CDR3: TGTGCCAGTAGTATCCGGCACCAGGTCCTGGGCCAGGGATCTTATGGCTACACCTTC. V and J are TRBV19 and TRBJ1-2, with D tentatively TRBD1 (5 bases). Germline V CDR1 and CDR2: LNHDA, SQIVND (reference sequence). The CDR3 covers 19 residues. Deletions cut 3 bases from V and 5 bases from J, with 28 bases between.

In its sample, this clone was seen a few times. This specimen includes other DNA sequences encoding the same CDR3. The V call is TRBV5-1, the J call TRBJ2-7; TRBD1 agrees at 7 bases. The CDR3 is 14 amino acids. Trimming removed 0 bases from V and 2 bases from J; junction bases left unmatched: 2. Germline-derived CDR1 and CDR2 are SGHRS and YFSETQ. CDR3 in amino acids: CASSLGQGAYEQYF. The CDR3 DNA is TGCGCCAGCAGCTTGGGGCAGGGGGCCTACGAGCAGTACTTC.

In its sample, this clone was seen a few times. This rearrangement joins TRBV7-8 to TRBJ2-5; tentative D call: TRBD2 (6 bases). Judging by the DNA end, TRBJ2-7 fits better; the J call may be wrong. Germline CDR1 and CDR2: SGHVS and FQNEAQ. The CDR3 runs to 15 residues. The CDR3 spells CASSLREEWKNEQYF. The CDR3, as DNA: TGTGCCAGCAGCTTAAGGGAGGAGTGGAAAAACGAGCAGTACTTC.

This clone was picked up a small number of times. The chain employs TRBV4-1 and TRBJ2-1; D unclear. The germline V gene has CDR1 MGHRA and CDR2 YSYEKL. Trimming took 0 bases from V and 0 from J, leaving 12 bases between them. The CDR3 is made up of 17 amino acids. CDR3 coding DNA: TGCGCCAGCAGCCAAGATTCGCCAACGAGCTCCTACAATGAGCAGTTCTTC. Its translation: CASSQDSPTSSYNEQFF.

This clone was seen more than once but under ten times. The rearrangement joins TRBV7-3 to TRBJ2-5, with TRBD2 matching over 12 bases. The V gene's germline CDR1 is SGHTA and CDR2 FQGTGA. Unmatched junction bases numbered 6, after V lost 5 bases and J lost 5 bases. This CDR3 is 15 amino acids long. CDR3 sequence reads: CASSPSGTSGETQYF. In nucleotides, the CDR3 is TGTGCCAGCAGCCCCTCCGGGACTAGCGGGGAGACCCAGTACTTC.

The chain joins TRBV14 to TRBJ1-1; 8 positions agree with TRBD1. After removal of 5 bases from V and 0 bases from J, the junction contained 5 bases not matched to a gene. Germline V gene data show CDR1 as SGHDN and CDR2 as FVKESK. The CDR3 loop spans 15 amino acids. In DNA form, the CDR3 reads TGTGCCAGCAGCACGCTGACAGGGGTGAACACTGAAGCTTTCTTT. This encodes CASSTLTGVNTEAFF. Full variable domain (rest looked up from reference TRBV14 and TRBJ1-1): EAGVTQFPSHSVIEKGQTVTLRCDPISGHDNLYWYRRVMGKEIKFLLHFVKESKQDESGMPNNRFLAERTGGTYSTLKVQPAELEDSGVYFCASSTLTGVNTEAFFGQGTRLTVV.

This rearrangement joins TRBV7-7 to TRBJ2-1; a possible D gene is TRBD2 (5 bases). CDR3 size: 14 residues. Germline V gene lookup returns CDR1 SSHAT and CDR2 FNYEAQ (reference sequence). Deletions cut 5 bases from V and 9 bases from J, with 17 bases between. The CDR3 reads CASSQGGRLSEQFF. The CDR3 DNA is TGTGCCAGCAGCCAAGGAGGCCGCCTAAGTGAGCAGTTCTTC.

The table lists this clone with a few counts. V and J are TRBV28 and TRBJ1-1; D remains ambiguous. V lost 3 bases to trimming and J lost 11 bases, with 10 bases between them. This CDR3 has 11 residues. Germline values: CDR1 MDHEN, CDR2 SYDVKM. CDR3 coding DNA: TGTGCCAGCAGTTTCGGGATAGGGGCTTTCTTT. As protein: CASSFGIGAFF.

The chain has TRBV7-9 and TRBJ1-1; 7 nucleotides agree with TRBD1. V lost 4 bases and J lost 2; bases outside the gene matches: 7. The CDR3 spans 15 residues. Germline V lookup: CDR1 SEHNR, CDR2 FQNEAQ (reference sequence). The CDR3 reads CASSSNRGGNTEAFF. CDR3 coding DNA: TGTGCCAGCAGCTCGAACAGGGGTGGTAACACTGAAGCTTTCTTT.

The V and J genes are TRBV28 and TRBJ2-7; tentative D call: TRBD2 (6 bases). Trimming left V 3 bases short and J 4 bases short, with 13 bases between. The germline V gene has CDR1 MDHEN and CDR2 SYDVKM. CDR3 length: 14 residues. CDR3 sequence (DNA): TGTGCCAGCAGTTTTGGAGGGGTTCGTTACGAGCAGTACTTC. It translates to CASSFGGVRYEQYF.

This CDR3 reads CASSSGTGGTEAFF. For the CDR3, the DNA is TGCGCCAGCAGCTCCGGGACAGGGGGGACTGAAGCTTTCTTT. The chain joins TRBV5-1 to TRBJ1-1; 11 bases are shared with TRBD1. There are 14 residues in the CDR3. The ends lost 3 bases at V and 5 bases at J; junction bases unmatched: 3. CDR1 and CDR2 from the germline V gene are SGHRS and YFSETQ. The variable domain in full, completed from reference TRBV5-1 and TRBJ1-1, reads KAGVTQTPRYLIKTRGQQVTLSCSPISGHRSVSWYQQTPGQGLQFLFEYFSETQRNKGNFPGRFSGRQFSNSRSEMNVSTLELGDSALYLCASSSGTGGTEAFFGQGTRLTVV.

Note on this clone: The junction differs from germline at one of its ends, possibly a read error. The chain employs TRBV20-1 and TRBJ1-2; possible D gene TRBD1, 5 bases. The CDR3 consists of 11 residues. Germline V gives CDR1 DFQATT, CDR2 SNEGSKA (reference sequence). CDR3 sequence reads: CSARVVQGTLF. CDR3 nucleotide sequence: TGCAGTGCTAGAGTTGTCCAGGGAACCCTCTTC.

The gene calls are TRBV28 and TRBJ2-7; TRBD1 aligns across 7 bases. After removal of 7 bases from V and 4 bases from J, the junction contained 10 bases not matched to a gene. Germline V CDR1 and CDR2: MDHEN, SYDVKM. The CDR3 totals 14 residues. Written as DNA, the CDR3 is TGTGCCAGCACACCCGGGACAGCTAGGTACGAGCAGTACTTC. Protein product: CASTPGTARYEQYF.